Each of the 8 T cell receptor beta chains below was sequenced from the same sample in a study of PD-1 blockade in classical Hodgkin lymphoma. The data were produced by immunoSEQ multiplex PCR, yet TCRdb's version contains in-frame clones alone and is incomplete. The profile covers approximately 99,000 clones, with about 88% appearing a single time and less than 20% taken by the ten largest. Every patient was affected by relapse after autologous stem cell transplantation, while exposure to brentuximab vedotin was not uniform. Specimen: peripheral blood mononuclear cells (PBMCs), collected before the second cycle of nivolumab. The receptors here all came from a human donor with classical Hodgkin lymphoma.

The chain joins TRBV18 to TRBJ1-5, with D maybe TRBD1 (5 bases). The germline V gene has CDR1 KGHSH and CDR2 LQKENI. V was clipped by 3 bases and J by 0 bases, with 9 bases between them. The CDR3 length is 15 residues. The CDR3 loop is CASSPSQDSNQPQHF. The CDR3 DNA reads as TGTGCCAGCTCACCGTCACAGGATAGCAATCAGCCCCAGCATTTT.

J is TRBJ2-7 and V is TRBV6-6; D remains unclear. The CDR3 is made up of 15 amino acids. Trimming removed 7 bases from V and 3 bases from J, with 19 bases in between. Germline CDR1 is MNHNY and CDR2 is SVGAGI (reference sequence). CDR3 residues: CASTLGWLANYEQYF. The CDR3 DNA follows: TGTGCCAGCACTCTAGGCTGGCTGGCGAACTACGAGCAGTACTTC.

The chain links TRBV7-9 to TRBJ2-2, with D possibly being TRBD2 (5 bases). This CDR3 has 16 residues. Germline V lookup: CDR1 SEHNR, CDR2 FQNEAQ (reference sequence). V shed 4 bases and J shed 0 bases, with 12 bases lying between them. Written as DNA, the CDR3 is TGTGCCAGCAGCTCGACTACGTCCTCGAACACCGGGGAGCTGTTTTTT. It encodes CASSSTTSSNTGELFF.

V gene TRBV19 combines with J gene TRBJ2-1; TRBD2 aligns across 7 bases. Germline-derived CDR1 and CDR2 are LNHDA and SQIVND (reference sequence). Trimming removed 5 bases from V and 4 bases from J; junction bases left unmatched: 11. This CDR3 comprises 16 residues. CDR3 residues: CASSFAERDLYNEQFF. The CDR3 coding sequence is TGTGCCAGTAGTTTTGCTGAGCGGGACCTTTACAATGAGCAGTTCTTC.

This chain joins TRBV9 and TRBJ2-1; a possible D gene is TRBD2 (6 bases). The CDR3 is 16 amino acids. V gave up 3 bases and J gave up 4 bases, with 17 bases separating them. Germline assignment: CDR1 SGDLS and CDR2 YYNGEE. The DNA of the CDR3 is TGTGCCAGCAGCGCCCTTGAAGCGGGTGGATACAATGAGCAGTTCTTC. Translation: CASSALEAGGYNEQFF. The variable domain in full, completed from reference TRBV9 and TRBJ2-1, reads DSGVTQTPKHLITATGQRVTLRCSPRSGDLSVYWYQQSLDQGLQFLIQYYNGEERAKGNILERFSAQQFPDLHSELNLSSLELGDSALYFCASSALEAGGYNEQFFGPGTRLTVL.

This clone was recorded once. The rearrangement joins TRBV9 to TRBJ2-3; D is ambiguous. Germline assignment: CDR1 SGDLS and CDR2 YYNGEE. Trimming pared 7 bases from V and 6 bases from J, leaving 12 bases between. This CDR3 has 12 residues. CDR3 sequence: CASSRFGDTQYF. The CDR3 DNA is TGTGCCAGCTCCCGTTTTGGGGATACGCAGTATTTT. Supplemented by reference TRBV9 and TRBJ2-3, the full variable domain reads DSGVTQTPKHLITATGQRVTLRCSPRSGDLSVYWYQQSLDQGLQFLIQYYNGEERAKGNILERFSAQQFPDLHSELNLSSLELGDSALYFCASSRFGDTQYFGPGTRLTVL.

The chain employs TRBV6-5 and TRBJ2-1; the match to TRBD2 covers 11 bases. CDR1 and CDR2 (germline): MNHEY, SVGAGI. The CDR3 covers 16 residues. After removal of 2 bases from V and 8 bases from J, the junction contained 8 bases not matched to a gene. In DNA form, the CDR3 reads TGTGCCAGCAGTTACATTAGCGGGAGGGCCGCGGATGAGCAGTTCTTC. Protein product: CASSYISGRAADEQFF.

The chain is built from TRBV15 and TRBJ1-1; D unclear. Trimming cost V 4 bases and J 5 bases, with 17 bases left between them. Germline CDR1 is LNHNV and CDR2 is YYDKDF (reference sequence). This CDR3 has 15 residues. The CDR3 DNA sequence: TGTGCCACCAGCACGCCTCGCGGGATACAGACTGAAGCTTTCTTT. Amino acid sequence: CATSTPRGIQTEAFF.